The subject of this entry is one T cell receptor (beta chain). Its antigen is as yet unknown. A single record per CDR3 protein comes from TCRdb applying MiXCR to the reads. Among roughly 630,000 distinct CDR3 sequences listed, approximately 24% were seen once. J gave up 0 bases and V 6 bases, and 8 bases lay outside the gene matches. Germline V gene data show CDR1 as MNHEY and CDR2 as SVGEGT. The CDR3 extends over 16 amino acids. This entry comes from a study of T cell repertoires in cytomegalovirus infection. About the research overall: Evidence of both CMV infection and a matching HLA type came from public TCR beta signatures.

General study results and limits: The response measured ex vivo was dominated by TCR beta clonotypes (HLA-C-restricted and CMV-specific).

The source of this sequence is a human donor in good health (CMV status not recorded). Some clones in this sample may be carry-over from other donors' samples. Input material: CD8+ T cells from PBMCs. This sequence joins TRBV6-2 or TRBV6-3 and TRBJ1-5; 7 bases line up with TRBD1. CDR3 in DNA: TGTGCCAGCAGCAAGGGGACAGTTTATAGCAATCAGCCCCAGCATTTT. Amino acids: CASSKGTVYSNQPQHF.